This TCR beta chain was sequenced for a study of T-cell reconstitution after alpha-beta-depleted transplantation in children. Unique molecular identifiers were built into the TCRbeta library. TCRdb reanalysed the PCR reads using MiXCR and keeps one entry per CDR3 protein. The sample consists of about 360,000 distinct CDR3 sequences, roughly 14% of them appearing once. This clonotype has a count of ten or more. CDR3 length: 13 residues. CDR1 and CDR2 from the germline V gene are LGHNA and YSLEER. Deletions cut 4 bases from V and 3 bases from J, with 9 bases between. The source material was PBMCs, sampled from the stem cell graft. V is TRBV4-3 and J is TRBJ1-1; D gene uncertain. This clonotype was sampled from a human donor who donated a stem cell graft to a child with Fanconi anemia. CDR3 loop: CASSPQPYTEAFF. The CDR3 DNA follows: TGCGCCAGCAGCCCTCAGCCCTACACTGAAGCTTTCTTT.